This TCR beta chain comes out of a study of response to subunit inactivated influenza vaccine. Study-wide results and limits: Each seasonal flu vaccination may recruit only limited new T cells, authors suggested.

TCRdb independently ran MiXCR on the RT-PCR reads; one entry per CDR3 protein. The top ten clones hold 9.5% to 13% of a sample with hundreds of thousands of distinct CDR3 sequences, 10% to 15% of them seen once. V was cut by 2 bases and J by 2 bases, with 8 bases left in between. This CDR3 region has 14 residues. CDR1 ENHRY and CDR2 SYGVKD come from the germline V gene. Comments on this clonotype: The antigen is undetermined.

The origin of this receptor is a man aged 45-60 years who received an inactivated influenza vaccine. The J gene is TRBJ2-3, the V gene TRBV10-3; D possibly corresponds to TRBD2 (6 bases). The sequences come from PBMCs from blood, collected on the day of vaccination. The CDR3 protein is CAISEAGSTDTQYF. The CDR3, as DNA: TGTGCCATCAGTGAGGCGGGGTCCACAGATACGCAGTATTTT.